The 21 T cell receptor beta chains below all came from one sample that was sequenced in a study of cytomegalovirus exposure and HLA in healthy donors. Produced via immunoSEQ multiplex PCR; TCRdb's table is partial and in-frame only. The sample records around 190,000 clones, 85% being singletons. The sample taken for sequencing was PBMCs. The receptors come from a man younger than 30 in good health and CMV-seropositive.

V is TRBV27 and J is TRBJ1-1; weak D call: TRBD1 (5 bases). V lost 3 bases and J lost 1, with 6 bases in between. This CDR3 is 13 amino acids long. CDR1 and CDR2 from the germline V gene are MNHEY and SMNVEV (reference sequence). CDR3 amino acids: CASSFGANTEAFF. The CDR3 nucleotides read TGTGCCAGCAGTTTTGGGGCGAACACTGAAGCTTTCTTT.

The chain carries TRBV18 and TRBJ2-6; possibly TRBD1 for D (5 bases). V was clipped by 5 bases and J by 0 bases, with 17 bases between them. The CDR3 length is 18 residues. Germline CDR1 and CDR2: KGHSH and LQKENI. CDR3 bases: TGTGCCAGCTCAAGATGGGGCAGCAGTAACTCTGGGGCCAACGTCCTGACTTTC. Translating it yields CASSRWGSSNSGANVLTF.

The CDR3 region has the DNA TGTGCCAGCAGTTTTAGGGGCTCCAATGAGCAGTTCTTC. Residues: CASSFRGSNEQFF. The chain is built from TRBV28 and TRBJ2-1; D is perhaps TRBD1 (5 bases). CDR3 length equals 13 residues. Germline values: CDR1 MDHEN, CDR2 SYDVKM. The ends were cut back, 3 bases at V and 6 bases at J, with 9 bases in the middle.

Notes on this clone: Other nucleotide sequences from this sample produce the same CDR3. The chain links TRBV30 to TRBJ1-5; D is possibly TRBD1 (5 bases). The V gene's germline CDR1 is GTSNPN and CDR2 SVGIG (reference sequence). The CDR3 runs to 13 residues. Deletions cut 0 bases from V and 5 bases from J, with 8 bases between. The CDR3 loop reads CAWSVGRDQPQHF. The CDR3 bases are TGTGCCTGGAGTGTCGGCAGGGATCAGCCCCAGCATTTT.

This clone has just a few counts. This rearrangement joins TRBV5-5 to TRBJ1-5; D gene ambiguous. Germline V gives CDR1 SGHKS, CDR2 YYEKEE (reference sequence). Trimming stripped 1 base from V and 4 bases from J, with 6 bases between. This CDR3 comprises 13 residues. This CDR3 reads CASSLLVNQPQHF. For the CDR3, the DNA is TGTGCCAGCAGCTTGCTTGTGAATCAGCCCCAGCATTTT.

This chain links TRBV10-3 with TRBJ1-1, with a tentative D call TRBD1 (5 bases). V shed 4 bases and J shed 5 bases, with 17 bases lying between them. CDR3 length: 15 amino acids. CDR1 is ENHRY and CDR2 is SYGVKD in the germline V gene. In nucleotides, the CDR3 is TGTGCCATCAGTGCCTCCCGGTCGGGGGAAACTGAAGCTTTCTTT. This gives the protein CAISASRSGETEAFF.

The chain links TRBV18 to TRBJ2-7; no reliable D call. Germline V gives CDR1 KGHSH, CDR2 LQKENI. The CDR3 length is 13 residues. Trimming left V 0 bases short and J 0 bases short, with 3 bases between. The CDR3 loop is CASSPPSSYEQYF. Here the CDR3 DNA reads TGTGCCAGCTCACCACCGAGCTCCTACGAGCAGTACTTC.

The chain has TRBV6-1 and TRBJ1-2, with TRBD1 identical over 9 bases. V was clipped by 8 bases and J by 7 bases; unmatched bases: 8. The CDR3 extends over 13 amino acids. Germline-derived CDR1 and CDR2 are MNHNS and SASEGT. The CDR3 loop reads CASGKGQGLGYTF. DNA for the CDR3: TGTGCCAGCGGGAAAGGACAGGGGCTTGGCTACACCTTC.

The chain joins TRBV5-1 to TRBJ2-5; TRBD1 is a possible D gene (5 bases). This CDR3 spans 15 amino acids. Trimming stripped 2 bases from V and 1 base from J, with 12 bases between. In germline, CDR1 is SGHRS, CDR2 YFSETQ. The CDR3 DNA reads TGCGCCAGCAGCTTAGACCTCGACAGCCAAGAGACCCAGTACTTC. Encoded protein: CASSLDLDSQETQYF.

The chain has TRBV2 and TRBJ1-1, with 7 bases identical to TRBD1. CDR3 size: 17 residues. CDR1 and CDR2 (germline): SNHLY, FYNNEI. Trimming cost V 7 bases and J 1 base; bases outside gene matches: 15. The CDR3 DNA reads TGTGCCAGCAATGATGCGATGAATACAGGGGAGAACACTGAAGCTTTCTTT. It translates to CASNDAMNTGENTEAFF.

This chain links TRBV7-3 with TRBJ2-7, with 8 bases that match TRBD2. With 5 bases clipped from V and 7 bases from J, the junction kept 7 bases outside the gene matches. Germline V gives CDR1 SGHTA, CDR2 FQGTGA. The CDR3 is 13 residues long. CDR3 in amino acids: CASSPSGGWEQYF. DNA for the CDR3: TGTGCCAGCAGCCCCTCGGGAGGGTGGGAGCAGTACTTC. Drawing the rest from reference TRBV7-3 and TRBJ2-7, the complete variable domain is GAGVSQTPSNKVTEKGKYVELRCDPISGHTALYWYRQSLGQGPEFLIYFQGTGAADDSGLPNDRFFAVRPEGSVSTLKIQRTERGDSAVYLCASSPSGGWEQYFGPGTRLTVT.

This clone has a handful of counts. This chain uses TRBV19 with TRBJ1-2, with 7 positions matching TRBD1. CDR1 is LNHDA, CDR2 SQIVND, per germline (reference sequence). Losses at the gene ends were 7 bases for V and 2 bases for J; bases not matched to a gene: 13. The CDR3 loop spans 16 amino acids. Here the CDR3 DNA reads TGTGCCAGTATGACGAGAGGGGACAGCTCCAACTATGGCTACACCTTC. Translated: CASMTRGDSSNYGYTF.

The gene calls are TRBV5-1 and TRBJ2-1, with D unclear. The CDR3 totals 15 residues. Deletions cut 1 base from V and 12 bases from J, with 20 bases between. Germline V lookup: CDR1 SGHRS, CDR2 YFSETQ. DNA for the CDR3: TGCGCCAGCAGCTTGTCAACGGGTTACGGTGGCGTGCAGTTCTTC. It specifies CASSLSTGYGGVQFF.

The rearrangement uses TRBV18 and TRBJ2-5; D is unclear. V gave up 2 bases and J gave up 1 base, with 14 bases separating them. CDR3 length: 16 residues. Per the germline V gene, CDR1 is KGHSH and CDR2 is LQKENI. Here the CDR3 DNA reads TGTGCCAGCTCACCAGTCGGTACGTCCGCCCAAGAGACCCAGTACTTC. Protein product: CASSPVGTSAQETQYF.

The chain employs TRBV6-4 and TRBJ1-5, with D possibly being TRBD1 (6 bases). Trimming cost V 3 bases and J 1 base, with 10 bases left between them. The CDR3 has 15 amino acids. Germline CDR1 and CDR2: MRHNA and SNTAGT. CDR3 nucleotides: TGTGCCAGCAGTGAACAGGGAGGGAGCAATCAGCCCCAGCATTTT. The encoded protein is CASSEQGGSNQPQHF.

V usage is TRBV4-1 and J usage is TRBJ2-7, with 11 bases identical to TRBD2. Germline assignment: CDR1 MGHRA and CDR2 YSYEKL. The CDR3 has 17 residues. V lost 4 bases to trimming and J lost 2 bases; unmatched junction nucleotides: 10. Here the CDR3 DNA reads TGCGCCAGCAGCCTTAGACCGGGACTAGCGGCCACCTACGAGCAGTACTTC. It translates to CASSLRPGLAATYEQYF.

In this sample, this clone turned up once. V usage is TRBV6-1 and J usage is TRBJ2-3, with TRBD2 identical over 10 bases. Germline assignment: CDR1 MNHNS and CDR2 SASEGT. The CDR3 loop spans 16 amino acids. V lost 4 bases to trimming and J lost 4 bases; unmatched junction nucleotides: 8. The CDR3 loop is CASSGIRLAGADTQYF. For the CDR3, the DNA is TGTGCCAGCAGTGGTATAAGGCTAGCGGGGGCAGATACGCAGTATTTT.

This chain joins TRBV29-1 and TRBJ2-1; D is perhaps TRBD1 (5 bases). This CDR3 spans 13 amino acids. Germline V CDR1 and CDR2: SQVTM, ANQGSEA. V lost 8 bases and J 9 bases, leaving 20 bases between the germline ends. In nucleotides, the CDR3 is TGCAGCTCAAGGGGTCAAGGGTTTAGTGAGCAGTTCTTC. Protein product: CSSRGQGFSEQFF.

This chain connects TRBV5-4 to TRBJ2-7; D is perhaps TRBD1 (6 bases). V was pared by 2 bases and J by 2 bases, with 14 bases between. Germline assignment: CDR1 SGHNT and CDR2 YYREEE (reference sequence). CDR3 length: 15 amino acids. CDR3 residues: CASSLRGRPTYEQYF. CDR3 coding DNA: TGTGCCAGCAGCTTAAGGGGGAGACCAACCTACGAGCAGTACTTC. Variable domain in full (rest from reference TRBV5-4 and TRBJ2-7): ETGVTQSPTHLIKTRGQQVTLRCSSQSGHNTVSWYQQALGQGPQFIFQYYREEENGRGNFPPRFSGLQFPNYSSELNVNALELDDSALYLCASSLRGRPTYEQYFGPGTRLTVT.

This chain links TRBV30 with TRBJ2-5; 7 nucleotides align to TRBD2. Germline loops: CDR1 GTSNPN, CDR2 SVGIG (reference sequence). V gave up 2 bases and J gave up 4 bases; unmatched junction bases: 10. The CDR3 consists of 15 residues. The CDR3 spells CAWSSGGSVRETQYF. CDR3 in DNA: TGTGCCTGGAGTTCCGGCGGGAGTGTACGAGAGACCCAGTACTTC.

The chain joins TRBV6-5 to TRBJ2-7; maybe TRBD1 (7 bases). The CDR3 spans 14 residues. Trimming removed 5 bases at V and 4 bases at J, with 15 bases between. CDR1 is MNHEY, CDR2 SVGAGI, per germline. The CDR3 DNA reads TGTGCCAGCAGTCCTATACAGGGGAGGTACGAGCAGTACTTC. Translating gives CASSPIQGRYEQYF.